Listed below are T cell receptor beta chains from one sample, sequenced in a study of T cell changes during pregnancy in multiple sclerosis. The table came from immunoSEQ multiplex PCR; TCRdb's copy has only in-frame clones and leaves some out. The table includes around 96,000 clones, just under 95% detected once. Sequencing was performed on peripheral blood, taken in the first trimester of pregnancy. These receptor sequences come from a female donor with multiple sclerosis, enrolled in a pregnancy study. CDR3s include the opening cysteine and the closing phenylalanine or tryptophan. A D gene is named only where the DNA matches it firmly.

TRBD1	TRBV7-8	TRBJ2-7	TGTGCCAGCAGCTTAGAGGGGACAGGGGCCTACGAGCAGTACTTC	CASSLEGTGAYEQYF
TRBD1	TRBV4-1	TRBJ1-6	TGCGCCAGCAGCCCAACCCCCGACAGGGGAAGTTCACCCCTCCACTTT	CASSPTPDRGSSPLHF
TRBD1	TRBV5-4	TRBJ2-7	TGTGCCAGCAGCTTGGCGGGACAGGCCTCCTACGAGCAGTACTTC	CASSLAGQASYEQYF
-	TRBV13	TRBJ2-5	TGTGCCAGCAGCTTAGGGGACAGCCAAGAGACCCAGTACTTC	CASSLGDSQETQYF
-	TRBV5-1	TRBJ2-7	TGCGCCAGCAGCAGCTATACATCGGGGGACTGGCGATACGAGCAGTACTTC	CASSSYTSGDWRYEQYF
TRBD1	TRBV7-2	TRBJ1-2	TGTGCCAGCAGGGATACAGGGGGCGGTGGCTACACCTTC	CASRDTGGGGYTF
TRBD2	TRBV12-5	TRBJ2-3	TGTGCTAGTGGTTTGGTACTCGGGCGGGGGGACACAGATACGCAGTATTTT	CASGLVLGRGDTDTQYF
-	TRBV4-1	TRBJ2-6	TGCGCCAGCAGCCAAGTTGCAGGGTTCCCTTCTGGGGCCAACGTCCTGACTTTC	CASSQVAGFPSGANVLTF
-	TRBV7-3	TRBJ2-2	TGTGCCAGCAGCGCCGAGGGAGCCGGGGAGCTGTTTTTT	CASSAEGAGELFF
-	TRBV6-6	TRBJ1-5	TGTGCCAGCAGTTACCGGGGGGACAATCAGCCCCAGCATTTT	CASSYRGDNQPQHF
-	TRBV5-1	TRBJ2-5	TGCGCCAGCAGCCTAATGACGGGGGACTTACAAGAGACCCAGTACTTC	CASSLMTGDLQETQYF
TRBD1	TRBV7-8	TRBJ1-3	TGTGCCAGCAGCTTAGGGGACAGGGCGGCCACCATATATTTT	CASSLGDRAATIYF
TRBD2	TRBV19	TRBJ2-1	TGTGCCAGTAGTATCGGACTAGCGGGGGGGACCTACAATGAGCAGTTCTTC	CASSIGLAGGTYNEQFF
-	TRBV30	TRBJ1-6	TGTGCCTGGAGTGTAGGGAGGGGTAATTCACCCCTCCACTTT	CAWSVGRGNSPLHF
-	TRBV2	TRBJ1-4	TGTGCCAGCAGCCCCCCCTCGGGGGTTCAAGATGAAAAACTGTTTTTT	CASSPPSGVQDEKLFF
-	TRBV4-1	TRBJ2-3	TGCGCCAGCAGCCAAGCTGATACGCAGTATTTT	CASSQADTQYF